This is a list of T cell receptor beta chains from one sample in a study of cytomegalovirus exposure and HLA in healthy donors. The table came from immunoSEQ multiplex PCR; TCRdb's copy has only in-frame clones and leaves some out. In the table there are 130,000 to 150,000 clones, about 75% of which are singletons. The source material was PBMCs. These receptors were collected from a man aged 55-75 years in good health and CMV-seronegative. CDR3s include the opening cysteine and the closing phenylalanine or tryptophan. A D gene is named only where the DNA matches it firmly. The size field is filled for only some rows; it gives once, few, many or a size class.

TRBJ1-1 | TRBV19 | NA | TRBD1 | CASSIYRLDRVGTEAFF | TGTGCCAGTAGTATTTACCGGCTGGACAGGGTGGGAACTGAAGCTTTCTTT
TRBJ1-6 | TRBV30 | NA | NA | CAWDRRNSPLHF | TGTGCCTGGGACAGGAGGAATTCACCCCTCCACTTT
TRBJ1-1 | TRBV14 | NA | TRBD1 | CASRRDSNTEAFF | TGTGCCAGCAGACGGGACAGTAACACTGAAGCTTTCTTT
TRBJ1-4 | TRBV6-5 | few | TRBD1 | CASSRTGSEKLFF | TGTGCCAGCAGTAGGACAGGGAGCGAAAAACTGTTTTTT
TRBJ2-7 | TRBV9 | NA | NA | CASSVSSTSYEQYF | TGTGCCAGCAGCGTTAGCAGTACCTCCTACGAGCAGTACTTC
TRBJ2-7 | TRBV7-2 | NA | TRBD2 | CASSLTSGSSSYEQYF | TGTGCCAGCAGCTTAACTAGCGGCTCATCCTCCTACGAGCAGTACTTC
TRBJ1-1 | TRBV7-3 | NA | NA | CASSPLTGALGTEAFF | TGTGCCAGCAGCCCCCTGACGGGTGCCTTGGGCACTGAAGCTTTCTTT
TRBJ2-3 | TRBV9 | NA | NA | CASSVAGLDTQYF | TGTGCCAGCAGCGTAGCAGGGTTGGATACGCAGTATTTT
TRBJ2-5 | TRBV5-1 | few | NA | CASSLGLRSKKEETQYF | TGCGCCAGCAGCTTGGGACTCCGATCTAAAAAGGAAGAGACCCAGTACTTC
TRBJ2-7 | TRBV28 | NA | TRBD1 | CASSPSGTGGHEQYF | TGTGCCAGCAGCCCCTCCGGGACAGGGGGACACGAGCAGTACTTC
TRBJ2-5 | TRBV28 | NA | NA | CASSPPEDLQETQYF | TGTGCCAGCAGTCCACCCGAGGATCTACAAGAGACCCAGTACTTC
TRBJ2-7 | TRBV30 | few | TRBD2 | CAWTPTSGSSYEQYF | TGTGCCTGGACGCCGACTAGCGGGTCTTCCTACGAGCAGTACTTC
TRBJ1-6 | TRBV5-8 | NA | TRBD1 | CASSDRDRGVNSPLHF | TGTGCCAGCAGCGACCGGGACAGGGGTGTAAATTCACCCCTCCACTTT
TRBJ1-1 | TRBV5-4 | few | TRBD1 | CASSLAAGGGAGTEAFF | TGTGCCAGCAGCTTGGCGGCAGGGGGAGGTGCGGGCACTGAAGCTTTCTTT
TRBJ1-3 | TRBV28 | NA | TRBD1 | CASRAGGRDTIYF | TGTGCCAGCAGGGCAGGGGGCAGAGACACCATATATTTT
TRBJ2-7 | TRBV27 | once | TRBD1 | CASSPFPDRGQNTYEQYF | TGTGCCAGCAGTCCTTTTCCCGACAGGGGGCAGAACACCTACGAGCAGTACTTC
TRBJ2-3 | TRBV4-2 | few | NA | CASSQELRDTQYF | TGTGCCAGCAGCCAAGAACTGCGAGATACGCAGTATTTT
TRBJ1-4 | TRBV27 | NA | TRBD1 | CASSPRQGRDEKLFF | TGTGCCAGCAGTCCGCGACAGGGTAGGGATGAAAAACTGTTTTTT
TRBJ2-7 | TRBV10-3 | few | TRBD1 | CATGQGGYEQYF | TGTGCCACGGGACAGGGTGGCTACGAGCAGTACTTC
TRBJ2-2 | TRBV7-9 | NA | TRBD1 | CASSLGRGQDTGELFF | TGTGCCAGCAGCTTAGGCAGGGGACAGGACACCGGGGAGCTGTTTTTT
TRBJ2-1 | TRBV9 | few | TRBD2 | CASGGERGDNEQFF | TGTGCCAGCGGGGGGGAGCGGGGGGACAATGAGCAGTTCTTC
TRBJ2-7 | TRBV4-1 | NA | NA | CASSQDFRGEFYEQYF | TGCGCCAGCAGCCAAGATTTTCGCGGGGAGTTCTACGAGCAGTACTTC
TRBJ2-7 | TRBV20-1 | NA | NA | CSARDVNEQYF | TGCAGTGCTAGAGACGTAAACGAGCAGTACTTC
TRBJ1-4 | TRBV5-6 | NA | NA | CASSGTGREKLFF | TGTGCCAGCAGCGGAACAGGAAGAGAAAAACTGTTTTTT
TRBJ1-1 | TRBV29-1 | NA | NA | CSVTVTEAFF | TGCAGCGTTACAGTCACTGAAGCTTTCTTT
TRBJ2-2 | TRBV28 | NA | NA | CASSLHRDSNTGELFF | TGTGCCAGCAGTTTACACCGGGACTCGAACACCGGGGAGCTGTTTTTT
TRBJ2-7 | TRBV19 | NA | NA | CASSLRAATVYEQYF | TGTGCCAGTAGTCTGCGGGCAGCCACAGTTTACGAGCAGTACTTC
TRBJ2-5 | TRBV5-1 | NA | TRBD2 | CASSLDAAGDGETQYF | TGCGCCAGCAGCTTGGACGCAGCGGGAGACGGAGAGACCCAGTACTTC
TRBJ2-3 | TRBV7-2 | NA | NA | CASSLDPQATDTQYF | TGTGCCAGCAGCTTAGACCCACAGGCCACAGATACGCAGTATTTT
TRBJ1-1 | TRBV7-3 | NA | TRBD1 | CASSPGTGLNTEAFF | TGTGCCAGCAGCCCTGGGACAGGCCTCAACACTGAAGCTTTCTTT
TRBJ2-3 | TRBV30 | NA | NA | CACQGGSRDTQYF | TGTGCCTGTCAGGGTGGTAGTCGAGATACGCAGTATTTT
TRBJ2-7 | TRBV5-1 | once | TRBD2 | CASSSGLAGAYEQYF | TGCGCCAGCAGCTCGGGACTAGCGGGGGCTTACGAGCAGTACTTC
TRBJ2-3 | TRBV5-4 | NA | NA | CASSLDRATDTQYF | TGTGCCAGCAGCTTGGACAGGGCCACAGATACGCAGTATTTT
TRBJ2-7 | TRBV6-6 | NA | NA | CASSYSTGYEQYF | TGTGCCAGCAGTTACAGCACAGGGTACGAGCAGTACTTC
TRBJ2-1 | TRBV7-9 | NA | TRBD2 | CASSSSLGLAGFNEQFF | TGTGCCAGCAGCTCAAGCCTCGGACTAGCGGGATTCAATGAGCAGTTCTTC
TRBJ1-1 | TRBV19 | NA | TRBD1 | CATGTVNTEAFF | TGTGCCACCGGGACAGTGAACACTGAAGCTTTCTTT
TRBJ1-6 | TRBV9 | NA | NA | CASSASNSPLHF | TGTGCCAGCAGCGCCTCGAATTCACCCCTCCACTTT
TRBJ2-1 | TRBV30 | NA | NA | CAWNRNEQFF | TGTGCCTGGAATCGGAATGAGCAGTTCTTC
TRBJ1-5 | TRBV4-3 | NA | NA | CASSQDRSVGQPQHF | TGCGCCAGCAGCCAAGATAGGAGCGTGGGTCAGCCCCAGCATTTT
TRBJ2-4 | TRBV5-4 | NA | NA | CASSLGVEETGNIQYF | TGTGCCAGCAGCTTGGGGGTCGAAGAGACAGGTAACATTCAGTACTTC
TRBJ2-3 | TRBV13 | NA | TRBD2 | CASSPWRAGVRTDTQYF | TGTGCCAGCAGCCCGTGGAGGGCGGGAGTGAGGACAGATACGCAGTATTTT
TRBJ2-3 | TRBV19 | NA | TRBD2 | CASSDPGLAEDTQYF | TGTGCCAGTAGTGATCCGGGACTAGCTGAAGATACGCAGTATTTT
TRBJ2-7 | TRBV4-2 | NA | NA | CASSQEVAESSYEQYF | TGTGCCAGCAGCCAAGAAGTTGCAGAAAGCTCCTACGAGCAGTACTTC
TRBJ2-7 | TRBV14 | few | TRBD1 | CASSRGQGPFYEQYF | TGTGCCAGCAGCCGTGGACAGGGGCCCTTCTACGAGCAGTACTTC
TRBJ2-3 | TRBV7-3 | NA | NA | CASSLTSETQYF | TGTGCCAGCAGCTTAACGAGCGAAACGCAGTATTTT
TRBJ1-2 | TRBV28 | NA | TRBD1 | CASRLGTGGYGYTF | TGTGCCAGCAGGCTAGGGACAGGCGGCTATGGCTACACCTTC
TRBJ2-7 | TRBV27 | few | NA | CASGQGYEQYF | TGTGCCAGCGGCCAGGGTTACGAGCAGTACTTC
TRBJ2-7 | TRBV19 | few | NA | CASSTGSYEQYF | TGTGCCAGTAGTACCGGTTCATACGAGCAGTACTTC
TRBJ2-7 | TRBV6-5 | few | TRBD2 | CASSLGLAVSYEQYF | TGTGCCAGCAGTCTCGGACTAGCGGTCTCCTACGAGCAGTACTTC
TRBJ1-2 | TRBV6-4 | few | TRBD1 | CASSTGQGKGYTF | TGTGCCAGCAGTACCGGACAGGGAAAGGGCTACACCTTC
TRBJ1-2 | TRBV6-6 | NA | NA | CASTLGGQGGYTF | TGTGCCAGCACCCTCGGCGGCCAGGGTGGCTACACCTTC
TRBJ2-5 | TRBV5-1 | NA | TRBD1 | CASRRTGGGGETQYF | TGCGCCAGCAGGCGGACAGGGGGGGGCGGTGAGACCCAGTACTTC
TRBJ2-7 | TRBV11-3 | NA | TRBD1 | CASSPGGQYEQYF | TGTGCCAGCAGCCCAGGGGGTCAGTACGAGCAGTACTTC
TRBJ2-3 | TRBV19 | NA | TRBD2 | CASSPGTSGRGDTQYF | TGTGCCAGTAGTCCCGGGACTAGCGGGAGAGGAGATACGCAGTATTTT